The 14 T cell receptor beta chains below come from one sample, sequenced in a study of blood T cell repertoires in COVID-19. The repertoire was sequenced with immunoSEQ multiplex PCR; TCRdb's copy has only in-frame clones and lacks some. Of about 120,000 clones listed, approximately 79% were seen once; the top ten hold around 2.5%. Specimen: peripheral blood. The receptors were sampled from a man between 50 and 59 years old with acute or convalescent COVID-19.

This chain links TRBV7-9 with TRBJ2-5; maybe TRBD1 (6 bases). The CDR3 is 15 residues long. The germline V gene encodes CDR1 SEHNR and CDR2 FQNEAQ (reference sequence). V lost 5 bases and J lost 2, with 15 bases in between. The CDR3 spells CASSPGQTSQETQYF. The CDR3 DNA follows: TGTGCCAGCAGCCCGGGACAAACCTCACAAGAGACCCAGTACTTC. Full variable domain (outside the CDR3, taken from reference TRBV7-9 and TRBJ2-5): DTGVSQNPRHKITKRGQNVTFRCDPISEHNRLYWYRQTLGQGPEFLTYFQNEAQLEKSRLLSDRFSAERPKGSFSTLEIQRTEQGDSAMYLCASSPGQTSQETQYFGPGTRLLVL.

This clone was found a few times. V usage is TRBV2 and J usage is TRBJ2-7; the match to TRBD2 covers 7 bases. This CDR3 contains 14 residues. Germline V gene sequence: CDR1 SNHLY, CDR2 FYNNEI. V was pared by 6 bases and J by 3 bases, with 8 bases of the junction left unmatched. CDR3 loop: CASSREGNNYEQYF. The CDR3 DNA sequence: TGTGCCAGCAGCAGGGAGGGTAACAACTACGAGCAGTACTTC.

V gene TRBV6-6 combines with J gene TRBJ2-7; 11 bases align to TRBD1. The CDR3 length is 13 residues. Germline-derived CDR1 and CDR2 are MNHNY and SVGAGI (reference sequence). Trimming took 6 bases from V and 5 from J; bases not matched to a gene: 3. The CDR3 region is CASRDRGLDEQYF. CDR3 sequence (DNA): TGTGCCAGCAGGGACAGGGGGCTCGACGAGCAGTACTTC.

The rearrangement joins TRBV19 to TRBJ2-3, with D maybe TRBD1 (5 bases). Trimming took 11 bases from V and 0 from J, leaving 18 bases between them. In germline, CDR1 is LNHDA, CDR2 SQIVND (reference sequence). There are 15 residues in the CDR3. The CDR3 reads CACSGSQGSTDTQYF. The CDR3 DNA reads TGTGCCTGCTCAGGTAGCCAGGGAAGCACAGATACGCAGTATTTT.

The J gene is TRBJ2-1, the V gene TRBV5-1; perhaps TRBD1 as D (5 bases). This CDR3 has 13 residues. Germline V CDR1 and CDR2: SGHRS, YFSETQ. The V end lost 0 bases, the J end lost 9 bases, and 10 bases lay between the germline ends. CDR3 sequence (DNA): TGCGCCAGCAGCTTGGCCAGCAGGGTTGAGCAGTTCTTC. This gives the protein CASSLASRVEQFF. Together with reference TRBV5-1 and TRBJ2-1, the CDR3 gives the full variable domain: KAGVTQTPRYLIKTRGQQVTLSCSPISGHRSVSWYQQTPGQGLQFLFEYFSETQRNKGNFPGRFSGRQFSNSRSEMNVSTLELGDSALYLCASSLASRVEQFFGPGTRLTVL.

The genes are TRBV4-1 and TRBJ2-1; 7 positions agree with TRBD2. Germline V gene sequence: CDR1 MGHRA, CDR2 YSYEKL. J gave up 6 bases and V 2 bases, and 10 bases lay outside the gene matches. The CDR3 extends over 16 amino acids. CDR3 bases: TGCGCCAGCAGCCAAATCGGCGGGGGAGCCACCAATGAGCAGTTCTTC. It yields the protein CASSQIGGGATNEQFF.

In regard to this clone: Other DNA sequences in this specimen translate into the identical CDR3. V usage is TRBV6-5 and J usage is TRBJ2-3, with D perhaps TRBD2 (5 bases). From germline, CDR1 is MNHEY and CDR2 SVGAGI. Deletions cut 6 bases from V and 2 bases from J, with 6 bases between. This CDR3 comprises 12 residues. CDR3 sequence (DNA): TGTGCCAGCAGCCGGGACACAGATACGCAGTATTTT. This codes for CASSRDTDTQYF.

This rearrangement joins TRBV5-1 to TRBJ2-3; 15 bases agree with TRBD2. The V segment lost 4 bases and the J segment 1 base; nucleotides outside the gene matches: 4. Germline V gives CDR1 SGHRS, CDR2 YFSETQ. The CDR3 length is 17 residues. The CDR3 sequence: CASSNGLAGGGTDTQYF. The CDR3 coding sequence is TGCGCCAGCAGCAATGGACTAGCGGGAGGGGGCACAGATACGCAGTATTTT. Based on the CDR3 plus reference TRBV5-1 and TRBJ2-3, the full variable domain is KAGVTQTPRYLIKTRGQQVTLSCSPISGHRSVSWYQQTPGQGLQFLFEYFSETQRNKGNFPGRFSGRQFSNSRSEMNVSTLELGDSALYLCASSNGLAGGGTDTQYFGPGTRLTVL.

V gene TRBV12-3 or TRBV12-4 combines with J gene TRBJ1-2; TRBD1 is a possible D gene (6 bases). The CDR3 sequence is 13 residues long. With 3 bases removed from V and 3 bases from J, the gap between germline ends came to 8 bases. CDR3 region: CASSFAGDYGYTF. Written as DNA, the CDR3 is TGTGCCAGCAGTTTTGCAGGGGACTATGGCTACACCTTC.

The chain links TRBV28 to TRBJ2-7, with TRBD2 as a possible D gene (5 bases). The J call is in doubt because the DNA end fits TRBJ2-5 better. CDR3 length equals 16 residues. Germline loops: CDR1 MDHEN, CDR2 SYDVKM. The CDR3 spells CASRLGLVGVKETQYF. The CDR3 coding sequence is TGTGCCAGCAGGCTCGGGTTAGTGGGAGTTAAAGAGACCCAGTACTTC.

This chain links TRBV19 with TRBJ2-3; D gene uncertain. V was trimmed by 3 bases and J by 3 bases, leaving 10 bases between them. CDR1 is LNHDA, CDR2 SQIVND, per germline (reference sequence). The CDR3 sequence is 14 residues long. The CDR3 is CASSMKARTDTQYF. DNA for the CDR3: TGTGCCAGTAGTATGAAGGCTAGAACAGATACGCAGTATTTT.

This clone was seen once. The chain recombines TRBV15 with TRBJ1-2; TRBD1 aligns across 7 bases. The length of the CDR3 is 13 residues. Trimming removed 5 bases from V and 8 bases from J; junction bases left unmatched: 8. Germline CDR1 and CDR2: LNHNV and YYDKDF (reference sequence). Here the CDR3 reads CATSPDREGGYTF. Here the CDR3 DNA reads TGTGCCACCAGCCCCGACAGGGAAGGCGGCTACACCTTC.

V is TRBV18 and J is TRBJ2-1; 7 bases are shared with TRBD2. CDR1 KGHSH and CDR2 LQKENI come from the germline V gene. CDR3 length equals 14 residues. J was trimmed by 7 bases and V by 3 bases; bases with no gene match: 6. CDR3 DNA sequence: TGTGCCAGCTCACCGGGGAGGGTGGAGAATGAGCAGTTCTTC. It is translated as CASSPGRVENEQFF.

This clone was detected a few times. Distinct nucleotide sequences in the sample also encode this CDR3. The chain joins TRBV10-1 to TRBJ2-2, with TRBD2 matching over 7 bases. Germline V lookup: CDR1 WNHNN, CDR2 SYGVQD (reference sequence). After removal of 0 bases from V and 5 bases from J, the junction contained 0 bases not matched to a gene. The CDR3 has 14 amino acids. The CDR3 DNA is TGCGCCAGCAGTGAGTCTAGCGGGACCGGGGAGCTGTTTTTT. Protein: CASSESSGTGELFF.